This T cell receptor (beta chain) comes out of a study of blood T cell repertoires in COVID-19. Study in general: From T cells, B-cell-depleted T cells, or PBMCs came the material, which was cDNA or gDNA.

The table came from immunoSEQ multiplex PCR; TCRdb's copy has only in-frame clones and leaves some out. The sample consists of about 120,000 clones, 70% to 85% of them appearing once. Per germline, CDR1 SGHTA and CDR2 FQGNSA. The CDR3 contains 13 residues. V dropped 1 base and J dropped 4 bases, with 7 bases sitting between them. V and J are TRBV7-2 and TRBJ1-2, with a possible D match to TRBD1 (5 bases). Sequenced: peripheral blood. The source is a man in his sixties or seventies with active or convalescent COVID-19. The CDR3 here is CASSLGGVYGYTF. Written as DNA, the CDR3 is TGTGCCAGCAGCTTAGGGGGCGTCTATGGCTACACCTTC.